The clone carrying this TCR beta chain was counted many times. Its antigen is as yet unknown. The CDR3 runs to 14 residues. V was pared by 0 bases and J by 4 bases, with 10 bases between. Looked up from germline, CDR1 is MNHEY and CDR2 is SVGAGI. The data are from a study of identical twins. Points from the study as a whole: The authors drew conclusions from cross-sectional statistical analysis rather than following the same donors. The more abundant beta clonotypes in cord blood had fewer insertions, and memory repertoires did not show this.

All of the donors were Caucasians in good health. A universal primer site was incorporated via template switching, and the cDNA contained unique molecular identifiers. TCRdb re-called the 5' RACE reads through MiXCR, storing one row per CDR3 protein. This table has about 340,000 distinct CDR3 sequences, approximately 8.7% appearing once. This receptor was identified in a woman aged 50 to 60 in good health. Material: naive T cells sorted from blood. This rearrangement joins TRBV6-5 to TRBJ2-7, with D perhaps TRBD1 (6 bases). CDR3 sequence (DNA): TGTGCCAGCAGTTACTCGAGCACAGGGTACGAGCAGTACGTC. Amino acids: CASSYSSTGYEQYV.